The present entry profiles one T cell receptor beta chain with its context. The antigen this receptor binds is unknown. No base-level quality is on record; no much larger clone is a single base apart. The source of the sample is a study of early T cells in non-severe SARS-CoV-2 infection (dated by TCRdb to the early 2020s). Regarding the complete study: TCR sequencing used bulk RNA from unsorted whole blood, so alpha and beta chains could not be paired.

From cysteine to phenylalanine, the CDR3 is 16 amino acids long. Of the read, only the CDR3 DNA is kept; its 48 bases are in frame from base 1. CDR1 and CDR2 are drawn from the germline V gene: KGHSH, LQKENI. Deletion took 0 bases off V and 10 bases off J, with a span of 18 bases between the germline ends. What the authors observed across the whole study: VDJdb matching was skewed toward anti-spike CD8 responses and likely underestimated virus-specific expansions, missing private and CD4 specificities.

Libraries were constructed by 5' RACE. The sequencing machine was a NextSeq 500. To correct for sequencing error and PCR bias, the TCR library protocol tagged individual cDNA molecules with unique molecular identifiers. Both TCR alpha and beta chains were sequenced, and tight co-correlation was observed between alpha and beta sequence abundances in each sample. The source study handled its data this way. V gene, J gene and CDR3 annotation of TCR sequences was performed with Decombinator V4. Expanded TCRs were defined as changing significantly between any two time points under a Poisson model with p below 0.0001. Abundances of TCRs were expressed as counts per million after normalisation to the total number of TCRs sequenced in each sample. MAIT TCRs were defined by TRAV1-2 paired with TRAJ12, TRAJ20 or TRAJ33, and iNKT TCRs by TRAV10 paired with TRAJ18. VDJdb, accessed 1 November 2021, was searched for CMV, EBV and SARS-CoV-2 annotated TCRs, excluding TCRs annotated for multiple antigens. TCRdb's own reprocessing of the public reads used fastp at Q25 and MiXCR and kept productive beta chains. Identical CDR3 proteins give one entry, which carries the most common genes and DNA. The V and J calls and clone size are TCRdb's, not the authors'. Recorded for this sample are tens of thousands of distinct CDR3 sequences; about a tenth of them occurred a single time. Clones ranked in the top ten supply roughly 20% of the sample.

A case-control design nested within a healthcare worker cohort in London, UK, was used, with weekly nasopharyngeal swab PCR tests and blood sampling performed. Healthcare workers were enrolled in the week of the UK lockdown, from 23 to 31 March 2020, and were followed every week for up to roughly 15 weeks. The material sequenced was whole blood. The rearranged chain carries TRBV18 and TRBJ1-4; the best D guess is TRBD1, with 5 bases matching. The source is an adult who was a healthcare worker with PCR-confirmed SARS-CoV-2 infection or an uninfected control (not recorded which). The CDR3 protein sequence reads: CASSPPSDVGAGKLFF. The sequenced DNA is TGTGCCAGCTCACCACCGTCTGATGTAGGGGCCGGAAAACTGTTTTTT.